The source of this TCR beta chain is a study of monozygotic twins with inflammatory bowel disease. Using the 5' RACE reads, TCRdb records one entry per CDR3 protein without DNA. The sample data list under 350,000 distinct CDR3 sequences. CDR1 is SGHAT and CDR2 is FQNNGV in the germline V gene. This CDR3 is 16 amino acids long. The sequencing sample was made of blood. J is TRBJ2-3 and V is TRBV11-2; absent DNA, TCRdb's TRBD2 call cannot be checked. This TCR derives from a human donor with ulcerative colitis or Crohn's disease, or a healthy co-twin of an affected twin (not recorded which). CDR3 amino acids: CASSLVVSGNRDTQYF.